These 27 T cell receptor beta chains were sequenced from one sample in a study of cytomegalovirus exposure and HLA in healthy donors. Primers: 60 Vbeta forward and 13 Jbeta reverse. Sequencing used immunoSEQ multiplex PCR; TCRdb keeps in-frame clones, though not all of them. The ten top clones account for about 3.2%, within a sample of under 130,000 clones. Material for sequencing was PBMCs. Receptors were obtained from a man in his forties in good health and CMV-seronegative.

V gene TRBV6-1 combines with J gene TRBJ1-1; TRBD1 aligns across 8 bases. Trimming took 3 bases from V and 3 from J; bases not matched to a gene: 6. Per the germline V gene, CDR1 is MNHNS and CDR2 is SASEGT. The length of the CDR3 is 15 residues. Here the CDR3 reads CASSDFRGRDTEAFF. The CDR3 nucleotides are TGTGCCAGCAGTGACTTCAGGGGGCGGGACACTGAAGCTTTCTTT.

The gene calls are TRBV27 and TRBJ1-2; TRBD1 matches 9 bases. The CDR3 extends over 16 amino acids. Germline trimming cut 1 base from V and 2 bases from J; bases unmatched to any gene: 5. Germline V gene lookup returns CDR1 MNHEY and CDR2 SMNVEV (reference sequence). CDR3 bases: TGTGCCAGCAGTTTATACCGGGACAGGGAGAACTATGGCTACACCTTC. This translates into CASSLYRDRENYGYTF.

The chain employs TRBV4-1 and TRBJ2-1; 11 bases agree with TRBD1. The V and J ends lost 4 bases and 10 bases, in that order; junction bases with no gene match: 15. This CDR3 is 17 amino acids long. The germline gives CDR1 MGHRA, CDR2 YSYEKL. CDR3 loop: CASSPLSGTGGSREQFF. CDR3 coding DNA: TGCGCCAGCAGCCCATTATCCGGGACAGGGGGTTCTAGGGAGCAGTTCTTC.

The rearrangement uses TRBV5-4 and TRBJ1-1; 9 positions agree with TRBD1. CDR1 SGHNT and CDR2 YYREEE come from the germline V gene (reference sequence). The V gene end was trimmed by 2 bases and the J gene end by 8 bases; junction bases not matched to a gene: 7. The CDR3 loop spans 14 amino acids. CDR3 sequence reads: CASSLTGGLGEAFF. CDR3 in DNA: TGTGCCAGCAGCTTAACAGGGGGCTTAGGGGAAGCTTTCTTT.

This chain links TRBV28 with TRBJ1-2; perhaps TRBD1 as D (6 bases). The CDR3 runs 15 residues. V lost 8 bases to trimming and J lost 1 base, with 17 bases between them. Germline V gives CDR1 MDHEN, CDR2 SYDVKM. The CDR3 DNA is TGTGCCAGCGATCTAACAGGGTTTGGTAACTATGGCTACACCTTC. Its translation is CASDLTGFGNYGYTF.

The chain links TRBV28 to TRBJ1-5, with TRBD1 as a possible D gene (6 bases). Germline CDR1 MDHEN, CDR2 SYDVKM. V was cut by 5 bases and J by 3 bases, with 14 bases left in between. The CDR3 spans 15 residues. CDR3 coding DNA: TGTGCCAGCAGTCCGACAGGACAGTACAATCAGCCCCAGCATTTT. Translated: CASSPTGQYNQPQHF.

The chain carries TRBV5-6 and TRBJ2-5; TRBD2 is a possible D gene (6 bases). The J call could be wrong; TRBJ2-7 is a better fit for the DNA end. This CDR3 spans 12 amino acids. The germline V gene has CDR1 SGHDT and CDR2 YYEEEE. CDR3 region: CASSFGRNEQYF. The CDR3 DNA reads TGTGCCAGCAGCTTCGGGAGAAACGAGCAGTACTTC.

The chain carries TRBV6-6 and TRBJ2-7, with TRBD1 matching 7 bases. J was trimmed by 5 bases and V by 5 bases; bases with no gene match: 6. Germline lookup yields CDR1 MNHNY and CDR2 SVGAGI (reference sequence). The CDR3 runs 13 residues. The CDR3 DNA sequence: TGTGCCAGCAGTGATAGACAGGGCGACGAGCAGTACTTC. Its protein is CASSDRQGDEQYF.

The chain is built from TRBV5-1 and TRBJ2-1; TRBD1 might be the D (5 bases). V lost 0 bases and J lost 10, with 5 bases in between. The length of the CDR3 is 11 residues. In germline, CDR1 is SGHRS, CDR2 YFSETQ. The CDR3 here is CASSLGGEQFF. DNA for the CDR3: TGCGCCAGCAGCTTGGGGGGCGAGCAGTTCTTC.

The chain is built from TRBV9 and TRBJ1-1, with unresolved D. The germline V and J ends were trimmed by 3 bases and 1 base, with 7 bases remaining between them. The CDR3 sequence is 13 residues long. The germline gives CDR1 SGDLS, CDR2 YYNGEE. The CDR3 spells CASSADTNTEAFF. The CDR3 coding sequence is TGTGCCAGCAGCGCCGACACGAACACTGAAGCTTTCTTT.

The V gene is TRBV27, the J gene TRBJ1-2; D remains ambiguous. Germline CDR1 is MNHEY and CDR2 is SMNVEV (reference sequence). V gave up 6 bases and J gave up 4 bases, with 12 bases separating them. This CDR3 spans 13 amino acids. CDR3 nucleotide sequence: TGTGCCAGCAGAAGCGGACTGTTCTATGGCTACACCTTC. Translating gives CASRSGLFYGYTF.

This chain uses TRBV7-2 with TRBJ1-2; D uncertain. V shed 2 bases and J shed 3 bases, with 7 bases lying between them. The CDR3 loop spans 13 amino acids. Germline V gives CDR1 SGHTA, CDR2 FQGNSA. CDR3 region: CASSLIGDYGYTF. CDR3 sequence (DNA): TGTGCCAGCAGCTTAATCGGGGACTATGGCTACACCTTC.

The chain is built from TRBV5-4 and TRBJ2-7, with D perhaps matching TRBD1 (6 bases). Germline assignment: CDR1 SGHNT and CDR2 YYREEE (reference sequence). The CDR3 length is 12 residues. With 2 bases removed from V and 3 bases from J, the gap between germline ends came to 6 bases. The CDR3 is CASSFRGYEQYF. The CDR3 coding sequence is TGTGCCAGCAGCTTCAGGGGCTACGAGCAGTACTTC.

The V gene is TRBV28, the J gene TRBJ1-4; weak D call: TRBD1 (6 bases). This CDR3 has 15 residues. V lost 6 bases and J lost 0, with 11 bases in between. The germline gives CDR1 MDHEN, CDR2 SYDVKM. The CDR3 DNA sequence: TGTGCCAGCAGCGCGGGGGGCGCAACTAATGAAAAACTGTTTTTT. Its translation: CASSAGGATNEKLFF. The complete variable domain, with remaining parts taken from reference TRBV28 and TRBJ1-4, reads DVKVTQSSRYLVKRTGEKVFLECVQDMDHENMFWYRQDPGLGLRLIYFSYDVKMKEKGDIPEGYSVSREKKERFSLILESASTNQTSMYLCASSAGGATNEKLFFGSGTQLSVL.

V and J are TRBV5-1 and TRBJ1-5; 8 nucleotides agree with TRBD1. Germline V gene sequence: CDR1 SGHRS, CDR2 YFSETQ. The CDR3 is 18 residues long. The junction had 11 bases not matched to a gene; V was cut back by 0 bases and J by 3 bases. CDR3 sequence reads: CASSLAPVDRGTNQPQHF. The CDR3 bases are TGCGCCAGCAGCTTGGCGCCTGTTGACAGGGGTACCAATCAGCCCCAGCATTTT.

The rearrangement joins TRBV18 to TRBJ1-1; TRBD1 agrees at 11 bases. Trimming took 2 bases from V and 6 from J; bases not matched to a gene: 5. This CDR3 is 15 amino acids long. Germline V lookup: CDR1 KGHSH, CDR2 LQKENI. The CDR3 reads CASSPYRDRGAEAFF. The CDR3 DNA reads TGTGCCAGCTCACCATACAGGGACAGGGGGGCTGAAGCTTTCTTT.

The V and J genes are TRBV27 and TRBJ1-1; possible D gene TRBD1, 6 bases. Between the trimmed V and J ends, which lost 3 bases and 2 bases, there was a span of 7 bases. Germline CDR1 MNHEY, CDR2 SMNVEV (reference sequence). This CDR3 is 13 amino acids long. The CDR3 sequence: CASSFRGNTEAFF. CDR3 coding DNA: TGTGCCAGCAGTTTCAGGGGAAACACTGAAGCTTTCTTT.

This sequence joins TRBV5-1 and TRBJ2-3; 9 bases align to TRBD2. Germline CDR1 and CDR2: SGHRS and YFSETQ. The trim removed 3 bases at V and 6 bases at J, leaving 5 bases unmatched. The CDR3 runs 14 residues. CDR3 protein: CASSSFSGSDTQYF. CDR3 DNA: TGCGCCAGCAGCTCCTTTAGCGGGAGTGATACGCAGTATTTT.

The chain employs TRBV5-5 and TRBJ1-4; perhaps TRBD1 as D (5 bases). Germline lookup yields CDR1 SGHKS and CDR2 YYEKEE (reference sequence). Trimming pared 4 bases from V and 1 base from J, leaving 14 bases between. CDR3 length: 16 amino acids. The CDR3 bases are TGTGCCAGCAGCCACCGAACGGGGGGAACTAATGAAAAACTGTTTTTT. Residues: CASSHRTGGTNEKLFF.

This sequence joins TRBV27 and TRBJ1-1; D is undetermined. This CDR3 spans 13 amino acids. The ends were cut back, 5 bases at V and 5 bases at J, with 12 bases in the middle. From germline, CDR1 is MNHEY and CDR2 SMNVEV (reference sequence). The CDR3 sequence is CASSNGRGTEAFF. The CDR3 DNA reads TGTGCCAGCAGTAACGGACGAGGGACTGAAGCTTTCTTT.

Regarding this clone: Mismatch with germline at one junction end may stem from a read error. CDR3 in DNA: TGTGCCAGCAGCTTGGACGGCGGGATATACTTC. Translating it yields CASSLDGGIYF. The V and J genes are TRBV5-5 and TRBJ1-2; D is uncertain. The CDR3 contains 11 residues. The germline CDR1 and CDR2 sequences are SGHKS and YYEKEE (reference sequence). Combining the CDR3 with reference TRBV5-5 and TRBJ1-2 gives the whole variable domain DAGVTQSPTHLIKTRGQQVTLRCSPISGHKSVSWYQQVLGQGPQFIFQYYEKEERGRGNFPDRFSARQFPNYSSELNVNALLLGDSALYLCASSLDGGIYFGSGTRLTVV.

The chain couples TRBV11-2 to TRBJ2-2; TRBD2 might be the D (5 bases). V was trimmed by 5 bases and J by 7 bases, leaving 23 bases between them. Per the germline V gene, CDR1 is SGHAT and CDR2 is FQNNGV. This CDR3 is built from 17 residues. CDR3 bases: TGTGCCAGCAGCCGTCAGGCGCGGTTGGGAGTTGGCGGGGAGCTGTTTTTT. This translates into CASSRQARLGVGGELFF.

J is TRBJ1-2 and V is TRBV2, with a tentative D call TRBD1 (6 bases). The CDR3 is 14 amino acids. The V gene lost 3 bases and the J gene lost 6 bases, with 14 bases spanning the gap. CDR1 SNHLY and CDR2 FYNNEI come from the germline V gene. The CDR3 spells CASSERVGGHGYTF. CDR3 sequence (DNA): TGTGCCAGCAGTGAGAGGGTAGGGGGTCATGGCTACACCTTC. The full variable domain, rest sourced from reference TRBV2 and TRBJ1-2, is EPEVTQTPSHQVTQMGQEVILRCVPISNHLYFYWYRQILGQKVEFLVSFYNNEISEKSEIFDDQFSVERPDGSNFTLKIRSTKLEDSAMYFCASSERVGGHGYTFGSGTRLTVV.

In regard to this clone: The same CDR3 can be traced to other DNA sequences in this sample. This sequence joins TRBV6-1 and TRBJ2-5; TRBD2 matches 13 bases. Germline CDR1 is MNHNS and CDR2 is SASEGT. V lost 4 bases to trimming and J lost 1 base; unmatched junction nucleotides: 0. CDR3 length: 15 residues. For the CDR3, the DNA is TGTGCCAGCAGTGGACTAGCGGGAGGCCAAGAGACCCAGTACTTC. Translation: CASSGLAGGQETQYF.

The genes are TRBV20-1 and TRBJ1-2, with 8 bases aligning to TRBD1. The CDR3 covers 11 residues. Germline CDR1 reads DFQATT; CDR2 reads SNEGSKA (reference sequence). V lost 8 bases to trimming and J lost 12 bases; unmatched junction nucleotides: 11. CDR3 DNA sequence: TGCAGTACGCCGCAGGGGGCCCGGAACACCTTC. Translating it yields CSTPQGARNTF.

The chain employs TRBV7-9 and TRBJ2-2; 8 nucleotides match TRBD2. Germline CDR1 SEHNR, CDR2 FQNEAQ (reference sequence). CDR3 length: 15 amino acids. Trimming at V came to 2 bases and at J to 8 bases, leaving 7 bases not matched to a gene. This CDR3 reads CASSLWGTSAGELFF. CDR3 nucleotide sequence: TGTGCCAGCAGCTTATGGGGGACTAGTGCTGGGGAGCTGTTTTTT. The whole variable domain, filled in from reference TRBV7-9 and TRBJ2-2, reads DTGVSQNPRHKITKRGQNVTFRCDPISEHNRLYWYRQTLGQGPEFLTYFQNEAQLEKSRLLSDRFSAERPKGSFSTLEIQRTEQGDSAMYLCASSLWGTSAGELFFGEGSRLTVL.

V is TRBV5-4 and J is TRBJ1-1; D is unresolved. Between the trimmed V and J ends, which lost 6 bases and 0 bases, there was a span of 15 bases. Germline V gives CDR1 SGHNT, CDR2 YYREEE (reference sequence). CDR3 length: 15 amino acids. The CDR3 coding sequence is TGTGCCAGCAACACACAGTTGAATATGAACACTGAAGCTTTCTTT. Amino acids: CASNTQLNMNTEAFF.